This is a list of T cell receptor beta chains from one sample in a study of T cell responses to AZD1222 COVID-19 vaccine. Assay used: immunoSEQ multiplex PCR; TCRdb lists only in-frame clones, some missing. Of some 130,000 clones detected, roughly nine tenths appear once; the ten largest clones hold around 7%. The source material was peripheral blood, sampled on day 0 of AZD1222 vaccination. Source of these receptors: an adult in good health. Both conserved end residues are part of each CDR3. Size tells how often a clone was seen (once, few, many) or the class of an expanded clone, and some rows leave it out.

j_call: TRBJ2-2
clone_size: NA
v_call: TRBV12-3/TRBV12-4
cdr3_length: 12
cdr3_aa: CASSPQGGELFF

j_call: TRBJ1-5
clone_size: NA
v_call: TRBV6-1
cdr3_length: 16
cdr3_aa: CASSGRPRYSNQPQHF

j_call: TRBJ2-4
clone_size: NA
v_call: TRBV4-2
cdr3_length: 16
cdr3_aa: CASSQGLAGVRNIQYF

j_call: TRBJ1-3
clone_size: NA
v_call: TRBV28
cdr3_length: 14
cdr3_aa: CASSSGGSGNTIYF

j_call: TRBJ2-7
clone_size: few
v_call: TRBV7-9
cdr3_length: 14
cdr3_aa: CASSLAGVSYEQYF

j_call: TRBJ1-2
clone_size: many
v_call: TRBV27
cdr3_length: 12
cdr3_aa: CATKGQGHGYTF

j_call: TRBJ2-7
clone_size: NA
v_call: TRBV7-9
cdr3_length: 16
cdr3_aa: CASSPRRTLRRDEQYF

j_call: TRBJ1-1
clone_size: NA
v_call: TRBV5-1
cdr3_length: 13
cdr3_aa: CASSIVANTEAFF

j_call: TRBJ1-1
clone_size: NA
v_call: TRBV28
cdr3_length: 16
cdr3_aa: CASSPSPGQGNTEAFF

j_call: TRBJ2-1
clone_size: few
v_call: TRBV20-1
cdr3_length: 13
cdr3_aa: CSASSVGYNEQFF

j_call: TRBJ2-7
clone_size: few
v_call: TRBV10-1
cdr3_length: 14
cdr3_aa: CASSESGDFEEQYF

j_call: TRBJ1-4
clone_size: NA
v_call: TRBV5-1
cdr3_length: 14
cdr3_aa: CASSPGPSNEKLFF

j_call: TRBJ1-5
clone_size: NA
v_call: TRBV6-5
cdr3_length: 13
cdr3_aa: CASTGQSHQPQHF

j_call: TRBJ1-3
clone_size: NA
v_call: TRBV3-1/TRBV3-2
cdr3_length: 16
cdr3_aa: CASSQDEWGLGNTIYF

j_call: TRBJ2-1
clone_size: NA
v_call: TRBV18
cdr3_length: 16
cdr3_aa: CASSPLGPPLPTEQFF

j_call: TRBJ2-3
clone_size: NA
v_call: TRBV5-1
cdr3_length: 18
cdr3_aa: CASSLGLAGRKLTDTQYF

j_call: TRBJ2-7
clone_size: NA
v_call: TRBV6-6
cdr3_length: 13
cdr3_aa: CASRVGGTYEQYF

j_call: TRBJ2-7
clone_size: NA
v_call: TRBV5-6
cdr3_length: 11
cdr3_aa: CASSFMGEQYF

j_call: TRBJ1-6
clone_size: NA
v_call: TRBV5-1
cdr3_length: 13
cdr3_aa: CASSFNYNSPLHF

j_call: TRBJ2-7
clone_size: NA
v_call: TRBV12-3/TRBV12-4
cdr3_length: 13
cdr3_aa: CASSSGQTYEQYF

j_call: TRBJ2-1
clone_size: NA
v_call: TRBV11-2
cdr3_length: 17
cdr3_aa: CASSLAGGRDSYNEQFF

j_call: TRBJ1-1
clone_size: NA
v_call: TRBV11-3
cdr3_length: 13
cdr3_aa: CASSWNMNTEAFF

j_call: TRBJ2-3
clone_size: once
v_call: TRBV5-5
cdr3_length: 15
cdr3_aa: CASSLVFGGSDTQYF

j_call: TRBJ2-1
clone_size: NA
v_call: TRBV6-5
cdr3_length: 15
cdr3_aa: CASSSLAGGSGEQFF

j_call: TRBJ2-5
clone_size: NA
v_call: TRBV5-8
cdr3_length: 15
cdr3_aa: CASSLSHLTGGTQYF

j_call: TRBJ2-7
clone_size: NA
v_call: TRBV30
cdr3_length: 14
cdr3_aa: CAWRDDRGADEQYF

j_call: TRBJ1-6
clone_size: NA
v_call: TRBV27
cdr3_length: 14
cdr3_aa: CASSTGGGNSPLHF

j_call: TRBJ2-7
clone_size: NA
v_call: TRBV28
cdr3_length: 15
cdr3_aa: CASSAIGTEDYEQYF

j_call: TRBJ1-3
clone_size: NA
v_call: TRBV15
cdr3_length: 17
cdr3_aa: CATSSGPRGAYGNTIYF

j_call: TRBJ1-6
clone_size: NA
v_call: TRBV9
cdr3_length: 15
cdr3_aa: CASSPTREGGLALHF

j_call: TRBJ2-7
clone_size: NA
v_call: TRBV30
cdr3_length: 13
cdr3_aa: CAWRGQVSYEQYF

j_call: TRBJ1-5
clone_size: NA
v_call: TRBV2
cdr3_length: 14
cdr3_aa: CASSEVGGSEPQHF

j_call: TRBJ1-2
clone_size: NA
v_call: TRBV7-2
cdr3_length: 12
cdr3_aa: CASLQDNYGYTF

j_call: TRBJ2-7
clone_size: once
v_call: TRBV10-2
cdr3_length: 11
cdr3_aa: CASSEGYEQYF

j_call: TRBJ1-1
clone_size: NA
v_call: TRBV11-3
cdr3_length: 13
cdr3_aa: CASSLEGGTEAFF